The 18 T cell receptor beta chains in this list originate from one sample, sequenced in a study of control samples from healthy donors and cancer patients (dated by TCRdb to the early 2020s). Libraries were constructed by the immunoSEQ multiplex PCR assay. What TCRdb holds here is the immuneACCESS table cut down to in-frame rearrangements. Part of the clones is not present; checked against another copy, under half of the missing clones reflect an unresolved V gene, and the others are unexplained. This sample holds about 160,000 clones; roughly 94% were observed only once. The ten top clones hold around 8.5% of the sample. Sequenced material: blood. Receptor source: a woman in her thirties or forties in good health.

This rearrangement joins TRBV10-1 to TRBJ1-6, with no clear D. Germline V gene data show CDR1 as WNHNN and CDR2 as SYGVQD (reference sequence). This CDR3 contains 14 residues. The V gene lost 3 bases and the J gene lost 10 bases, with 13 bases spanning the gap. The CDR3 DNA reads as TGCGCCAGCAGTGATGACGCCCCCCACTCACCCCTCCACTTT. It translates to CASSDDAPHSPLHF.

The chain couples TRBV11-2 to TRBJ1-4, with D possibly TRBD1 on 6 matching bases. The ends were cut back, 1 base at V and 8 bases at J, with 11 bases in the middle. CDR1 and CDR2 (germline): SGHAT, FQNNGV. The CDR3 sequence is 14 residues long. The chain's CDR3 is CASSLGGAGEKLFF. CDR3 sequence (DNA): TGTGCCAGCAGCTTAGGGGGGGCCGGGGAAAAACTGTTTTTT.

The chain employs TRBV10-3 and TRBJ1-4; TRBD1 matches 8 bases. CDR3 length equals 16 residues. V shed 0 bases and J 5 bases; nucleotides not matched to a gene: 5. Germline V gives CDR1 ENHRY, CDR2 SYGVKD. The CDR3 spells CAISESSDRGNEKLFF. DNA of the CDR3: TGTGCCATCAGTGAGTCGAGTGACAGGGGAAATGAAAAACTGTTTTTT.

This sequence joins TRBV11-2 and TRBJ1-2, with 8 bases fitting TRBD1. CDR3 size: 15 residues. The J segment lost 4 bases and the V segment lost 2 bases, leaving 6 bases of the junction unmatched. Germline loops: CDR1 SGHAT, CDR2 FQNNGV. CDR3 protein: CASSLYAGGSYGYTF. CDR3 bases: TGTGCCAGCAGCTTATATGCAGGGGGCAGCTATGGCTACACCTTC.

The chain uses TRBV4-3 and TRBJ1-5; no reliable D call. The CDR3 runs to 13 residues. Germline lookup yields CDR1 LGHNA and CDR2 YSLEER. Trimming pared 0 bases from V and 5 bases from J, leaving 5 bases between. The DNA of the CDR3 is TGCGCCAGCAGCCAAGACCTTTATCAGCCCCAGCATTTT. The encoded protein is CASSQDLYQPQHF.

The chain recombines TRBV7-2 with TRBJ1-5, with D unclear. This CDR3 spans 15 amino acids. CDR1 SGHTA and CDR2 FQGNSA come from the germline V gene. The ends were cut back, 1 base at V and 3 bases at J, with 10 bases in the middle. This chain's CDR3 is CASSLVGQYNQPQHF. Here the CDR3 DNA reads TGTGCCAGCAGCTTAGTCGGGCAGTACAATCAGCCCCAGCATTTT.

J is TRBJ1-3 and V is TRBV5-5, with 8 bases matching TRBD1. The length of the CDR3 is 17 residues. From germline, CDR1 is SGHKS and CDR2 YYEKEE (reference sequence). With 3 bases clipped from V and 0 bases from J, the junction kept 8 bases outside the gene matches. This CDR3 is CASSWTDRGSSGNTIYF. DNA for the CDR3: TGTGCCAGCAGCTGGACCGACAGGGGCAGCTCTGGAAACACCATATATTTT.

The chain uses TRBV5-1 and TRBJ2-1; 7 nucleotides match TRBD2. Germline loops: CDR1 SGHRS, CDR2 YFSETQ. This CDR3 is 14 amino acids long. The trim removed 2 bases at V and 6 bases at J, leaving 5 bases unmatched. The CDR3 reads CASSFGLDLNEQFF. DNA of the CDR3: TGCGCCAGCAGCTTCGGACTAGATCTCAATGAGCAGTTCTTC.

The genes are TRBV6-5 and TRBJ2-5; tentatively, D is TRBD2 (5 bases). Trimming cost V 2 bases and J 5 bases, with 6 bases left between them. The CDR3 extends over 12 amino acids. Germline values: CDR1 MNHEY, CDR2 SVGAGI. The CDR3 sequence: CASSYGGETQYF. The CDR3 DNA sequence: TGTGCCAGCAGTTACGGCGGGGAGACCCAGTACTTC.

This chain uses TRBV5-1 with TRBJ1-1; D not certain. Deletions cut 0 bases from V and 3 bases from J, with 9 bases between. This CDR3 contains 14 residues. The germline V gene has CDR1 SGHRS and CDR2 YFSETQ. The CDR3 nucleotides read TGCGCCAGCAGCTTGGTAACGGCCGACACTGAAGCTTTCTTT. Translated: CASSLVTADTEAFF. Based on the CDR3 plus reference TRBV5-1 and TRBJ1-1, the full variable domain is KAGVTQTPRYLIKTRGQQVTLSCSPISGHRSVSWYQQTPGQGLQFLFEYFSETQRNKGNFPGRFSGRQFSNSRSEMNVSTLELGDSALYLCASSLVTADTEAFFGQGTRLTVV.

The sample holds one count of this clone. The V and J genes are TRBV4-3 and TRBJ1-1; no definite D call. The CDR3 runs 14 residues. V was trimmed by 0 bases and J by 0 bases, leaving 5 bases between them. Germline CDR1 and CDR2: LGHNA and YSLEER. CDR3 protein: CASSQDGLNTEAFF. The CDR3 region has the DNA TGCGCCAGCAGCCAAGACGGCCTGAACACTGAAGCTTTCTTT.

This clone was seen only once. Here the CDR3 DNA reads TGTGCCAGCATAGCGGGTCTGAACACCGGGGAGCTGTTTTTT. It is translated as CASIAGLNTGELFF. The genes are TRBV7-8 and TRBJ2-2; 7 bases align to TRBD2. Trimming removed 7 bases from V and 1 base from J; junction bases left unmatched: 3. The V gene's germline CDR1 is SGHVS and CDR2 FQNEAQ. CDR3 length: 14 residues.

The CDR3 sequence: CASSSGRGRYGYTF. In DNA, the CDR3 is TGTGCCAGCAGTTCGGGCAGGGGGAGGTATGGCTACACCTTC. V is TRBV27 and J is TRBJ1-2; TRBD1 agrees at 7 bases. Germline CDR1 reads MNHEY; CDR2 reads SMNVEV (reference sequence). V gave up 4 bases and J gave up 5 bases; unmatched junction bases: 7. The CDR3 is 14 residues long.

The V and J genes are TRBV5-1 and TRBJ1-3; 10 nucleotides line up with TRBD1. This CDR3 has 19 amino acids. The V gene's germline CDR1 is SGHRS and CDR2 YFSETQ. V lost 0 bases to trimming and J lost 0 bases; unmatched junction nucleotides: 9. The CDR3 spells CASSLVGTGDLSSGNTIYF. Written as DNA, the CDR3 is TGCGCCAGCAGCTTGGTCGGGACAGGGGACTTATCCTCTGGAAACACCATATATTTT.

V is TRBV30 and J is TRBJ2-5; 8 bases are a match to TRBD1. Unmatched junction bases numbered 13, after V lost 3 bases and J lost 4 bases. The CDR3 runs to 16 residues. Germline CDR1 GTSNPN, CDR2 SVGIG (reference sequence). The CDR3: CAWRALRQGSGETQYF. The CDR3 DNA reads TGTGCCTGGAGGGCTCTCAGACAGGGGAGTGGAGAGACCCAGTACTTC. Supplemented by reference TRBV30 and TRBJ2-5, the full variable domain reads SQTIHQWPATLVQPVGSPLSLECTVEGTSNPNLYWYRQAAGRGLQLLFYSVGIGQISSEVPQNLSASRPQDRQFILSSKKLLLSDSGFYLCAWRALRQGSGETQYFGPGTRLLVL.

DNA for the CDR3: TGCAGCGTTGAGTTCCCCGCGGCTAGCGGGATGTTAGATACGCAGTATTTT. This sequence encodes CSVEFPAASGMLDTQYF. The rearrangement joins TRBV29-1 to TRBJ2-3; 9 bases line up with TRBD2. This CDR3 is 17 amino acids long. V dropped 3 bases and J dropped 5; count of bases not matched to a gene: 15. Germline CDR1 is SQVTM and CDR2 is ANQGSEA.

The rearrangement uses TRBV4-2 and TRBJ1-3, with D hard to call. Germline lookup yields CDR1 LGHNA and CDR2 YNFKEQ. V dropped 0 bases and J dropped 0 bases, with 6 bases sitting between them. CDR3 size: 15 residues. The CDR3 spells CASSQEGVSGNTIYF. The CDR3 region has the DNA TGTGCCAGCAGCCAAGAGGGAGTCTCTGGAAACACCATATATTTT.

The chain recombines TRBV2 with TRBJ1-3, with 10 nucleotides matching TRBD1. Unmatched junction bases numbered 1, after V lost 3 bases and J lost 2 bases. Germline V CDR1 and CDR2: SNHLY, FYNNEI. The CDR3 has 15 amino acids. The CDR3 DNA is TGTGCCAGCAGTGATGACAGGGGGCCTGGAAACACCATATATTTT. This encodes CASSDDRGPGNTIYF.